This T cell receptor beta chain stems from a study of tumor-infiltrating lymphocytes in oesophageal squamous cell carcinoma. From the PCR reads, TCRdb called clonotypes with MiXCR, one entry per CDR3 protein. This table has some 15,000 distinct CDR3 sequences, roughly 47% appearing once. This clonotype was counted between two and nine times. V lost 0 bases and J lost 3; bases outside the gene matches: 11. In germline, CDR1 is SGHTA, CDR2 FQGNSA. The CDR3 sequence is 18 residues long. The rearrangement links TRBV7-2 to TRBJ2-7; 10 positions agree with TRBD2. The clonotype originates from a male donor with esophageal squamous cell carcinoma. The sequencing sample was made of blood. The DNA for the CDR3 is TGTGCCAGCAGCTTAGCGCTGTCTAGCGGGAGTATAGGCTACGAGCAGTACTTC. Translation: CASSLALSSGSIGYEQYF.